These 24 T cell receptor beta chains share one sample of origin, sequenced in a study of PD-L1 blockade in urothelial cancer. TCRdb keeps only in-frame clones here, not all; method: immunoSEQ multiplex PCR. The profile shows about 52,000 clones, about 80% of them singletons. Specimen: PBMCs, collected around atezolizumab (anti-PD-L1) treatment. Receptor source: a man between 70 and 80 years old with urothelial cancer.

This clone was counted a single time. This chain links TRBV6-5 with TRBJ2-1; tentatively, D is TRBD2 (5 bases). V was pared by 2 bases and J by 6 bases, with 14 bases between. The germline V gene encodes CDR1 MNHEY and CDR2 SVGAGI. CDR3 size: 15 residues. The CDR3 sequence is CASSYEGNLFNEQFF. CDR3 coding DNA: TGTGCCAGCAGTTACGAGGGTAACCTATTCAATGAGCAGTTCTTC.

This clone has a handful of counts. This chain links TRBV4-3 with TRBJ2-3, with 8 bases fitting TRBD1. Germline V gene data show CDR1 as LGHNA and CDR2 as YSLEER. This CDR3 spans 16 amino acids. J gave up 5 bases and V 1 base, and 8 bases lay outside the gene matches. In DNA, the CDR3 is TGCGCCAGCAGCCAAGGTGGCAGGGGGCGAGGAGATACGCAGTATTTT. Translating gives CASSQGGRGRGDTQYF.

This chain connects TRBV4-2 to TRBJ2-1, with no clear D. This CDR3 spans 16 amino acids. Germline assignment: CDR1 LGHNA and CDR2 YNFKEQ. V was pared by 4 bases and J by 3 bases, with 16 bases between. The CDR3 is CASSPRLPEDYNEQFF. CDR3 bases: TGTGCCAGCAGCCCCCGACTCCCCGAGGACTACAATGAGCAGTTCTTC.

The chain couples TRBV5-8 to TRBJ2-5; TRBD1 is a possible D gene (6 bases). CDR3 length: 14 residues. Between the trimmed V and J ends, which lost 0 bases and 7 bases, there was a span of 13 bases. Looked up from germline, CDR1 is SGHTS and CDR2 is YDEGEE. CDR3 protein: CASSLASRGGTQYF. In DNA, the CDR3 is TGTGCCAGCAGCTTGGCCTCCAGGGGCGGGACCCAGTACTTC.

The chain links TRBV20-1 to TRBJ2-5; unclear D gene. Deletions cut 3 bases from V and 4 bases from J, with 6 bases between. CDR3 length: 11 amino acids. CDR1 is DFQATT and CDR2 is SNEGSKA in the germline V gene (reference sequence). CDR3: CSARSGETQYF. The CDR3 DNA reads TGCAGTGCTAGGTCGGGAGAGACCCAGTACTTC.

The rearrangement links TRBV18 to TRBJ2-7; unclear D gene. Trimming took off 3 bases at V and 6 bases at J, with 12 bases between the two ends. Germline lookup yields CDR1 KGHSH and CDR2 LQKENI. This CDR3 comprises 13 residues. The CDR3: CASSPPGLVEQYF. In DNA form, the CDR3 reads TGTGCCAGCTCACCCCCAGGCCTTGTCGAGCAGTACTTC.

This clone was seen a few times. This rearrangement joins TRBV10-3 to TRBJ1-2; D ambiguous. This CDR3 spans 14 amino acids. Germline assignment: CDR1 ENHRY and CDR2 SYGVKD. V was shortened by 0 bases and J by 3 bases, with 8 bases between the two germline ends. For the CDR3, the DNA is TGTGCCATCAGTGAGTCGAGTCGCTACTATGGCTACACCTTC. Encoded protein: CAISESSRYYGYTF.

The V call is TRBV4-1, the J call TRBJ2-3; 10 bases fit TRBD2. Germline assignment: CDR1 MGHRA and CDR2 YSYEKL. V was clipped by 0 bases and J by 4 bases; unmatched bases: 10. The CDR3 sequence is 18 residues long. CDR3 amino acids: CASSQDRAGGRRADTQYF. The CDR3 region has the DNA TGCGCCAGCAGCCAAGACCGAGCGGGGGGGCGTAGGGCAGATACGCAGTATTTT.

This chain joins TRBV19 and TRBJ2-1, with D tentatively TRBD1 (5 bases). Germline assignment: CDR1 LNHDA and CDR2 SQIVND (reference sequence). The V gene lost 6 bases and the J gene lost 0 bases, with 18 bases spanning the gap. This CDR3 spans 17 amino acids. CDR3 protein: CASSHPWHRSSYNEQFF. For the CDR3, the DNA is TGTGCCAGTAGCCACCCTTGGCACAGGAGCTCCTACAATGAGCAGTTCTTC. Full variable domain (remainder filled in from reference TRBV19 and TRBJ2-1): DGGITQSPKYLFRKEGQNVTLSCEQNLNHDAMYWYRQDPGQGLRLIYYSQIVNDFQKGDIAEGYSVSREKKESFPLTVTSAQKNPTAFYLCASSHPWHRSSYNEQFFGPGTRLTVL.

The CDR3 DNA reads as TGTGCCAGCAGGCAGGACAGGGTTGGAAACACCATATATTTT. Protein: CASRQDRVGNTIYF. This sequence joins TRBV6-5 and TRBJ1-3; 8 bases are shared with TRBD1. The trim removed 6 bases at V and 3 bases at J, leaving 4 bases unmatched. Germline V lookup: CDR1 MNHEY, CDR2 SVGAGI. This CDR3 is 14 amino acids long.

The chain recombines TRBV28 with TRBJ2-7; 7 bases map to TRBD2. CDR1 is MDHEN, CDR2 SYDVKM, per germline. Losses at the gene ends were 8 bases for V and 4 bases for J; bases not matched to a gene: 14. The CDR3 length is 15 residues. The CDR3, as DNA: TGTGCCAGCCGATCCCGCGGGAGTATCGTTTACGAGCAGTACTTC. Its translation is CASRSRGSIVYEQYF.

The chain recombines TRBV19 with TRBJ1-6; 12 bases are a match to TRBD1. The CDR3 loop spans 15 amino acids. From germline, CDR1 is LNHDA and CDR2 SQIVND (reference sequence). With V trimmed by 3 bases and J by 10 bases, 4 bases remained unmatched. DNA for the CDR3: TGTGCCAGTAGTATGGGACAGGGGGCAGGATCACCCCTCCACTTT. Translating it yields CASSMGQGAGSPLHF.

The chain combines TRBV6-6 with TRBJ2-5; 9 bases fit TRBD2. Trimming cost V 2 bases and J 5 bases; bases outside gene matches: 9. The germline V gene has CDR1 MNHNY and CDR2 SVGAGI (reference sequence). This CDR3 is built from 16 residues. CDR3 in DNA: TGTGCCAGCAGTTACATAGGCGGGGGGGCAAAGGAGACCCAGTACTTC. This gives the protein CASSYIGGGAKETQYF.

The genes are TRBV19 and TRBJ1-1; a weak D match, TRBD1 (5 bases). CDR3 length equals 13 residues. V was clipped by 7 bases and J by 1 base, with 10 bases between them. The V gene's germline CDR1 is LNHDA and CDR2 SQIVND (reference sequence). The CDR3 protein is CASTDDRNTEAFF. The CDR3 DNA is TGTGCCAGTACCGATGACAGGAACACTGAAGCTTTCTTT.

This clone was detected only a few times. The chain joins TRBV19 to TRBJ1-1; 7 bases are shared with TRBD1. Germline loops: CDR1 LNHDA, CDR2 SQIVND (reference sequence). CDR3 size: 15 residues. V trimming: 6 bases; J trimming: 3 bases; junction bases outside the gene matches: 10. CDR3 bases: TGTGCCAGTAGGCATCTTAGGGGGCCGGACACTGAAGCTTTCTTT. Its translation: CASRHLRGPDTEAFF. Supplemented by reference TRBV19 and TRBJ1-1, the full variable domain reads DGGITQSPKYLFRKEGQNVTLSCEQNLNHDAMYWYRQDPGQGLRLIYYSQIVNDFQKGDIAEGYSVSREKKESFPLTVTSAQKNPTAFYLCASRHLRGPDTEAFFGQGTRLTVV.

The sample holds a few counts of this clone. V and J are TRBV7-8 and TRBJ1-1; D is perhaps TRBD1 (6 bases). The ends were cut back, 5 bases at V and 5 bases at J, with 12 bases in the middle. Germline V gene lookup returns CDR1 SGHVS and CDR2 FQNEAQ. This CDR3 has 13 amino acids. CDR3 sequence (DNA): TGTGCCAGCAGCGTCCAGGGGCGGACTGAAGCTTTCTTT. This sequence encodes CASSVQGRTEAFF.

For the CDR3, the DNA is TGCGCCAGCAGCCATACGGTACAGGGGTCGAATGAGCAGTTCTTC. As protein: CASSHTVQGSNEQFF. The V call is TRBV4-1, the J call TRBJ2-1, with TRBD1 matching 7 bases. V lost 3 bases and J lost 7; bases outside the gene matches: 9. The CDR3 loop spans 15 amino acids. Germline assignment: CDR1 MGHRA and CDR2 YSYEKL.

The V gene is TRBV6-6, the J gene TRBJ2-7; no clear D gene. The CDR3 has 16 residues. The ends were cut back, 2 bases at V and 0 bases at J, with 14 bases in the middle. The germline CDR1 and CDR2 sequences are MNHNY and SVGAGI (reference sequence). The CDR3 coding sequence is TGTGCCAGCAGTTACCGAATTGGTCCGAGCTCCTACGAGCAGTACTTC. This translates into CASSYRIGPSSYEQYF.

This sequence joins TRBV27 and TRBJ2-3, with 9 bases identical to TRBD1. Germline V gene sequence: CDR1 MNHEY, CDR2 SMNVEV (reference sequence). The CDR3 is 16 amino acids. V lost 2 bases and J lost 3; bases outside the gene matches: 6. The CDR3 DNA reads TGTGCCAGCAGTTTACGGGGACAGGGAAAGACAGATACGCAGTATTTT. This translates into CASSLRGQGKTDTQYF.

The CDR3 DNA sequence: TGTGCCAGCAGTTTGGCCCCGGGGGTCTCCACTGAAGCTTTCTTT. Translation gives CASSLAPGVSTEAFF. The gene calls are TRBV28 and TRBJ1-1, with D possibly being TRBD1 (5 bases). Germline CDR1 and CDR2: MDHEN and SYDVKM. The V end was cut by 3 bases, the J end by 4 bases, with 15 bases between. This CDR3 contains 15 residues.

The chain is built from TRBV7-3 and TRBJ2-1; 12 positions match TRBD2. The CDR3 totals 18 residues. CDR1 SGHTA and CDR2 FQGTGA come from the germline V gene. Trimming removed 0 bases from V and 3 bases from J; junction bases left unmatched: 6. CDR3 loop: CASSLTASGGGNYNEQFF. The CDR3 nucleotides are TGTGCCAGCAGCTTAACGGCTAGCGGGGGGGGAAACTACAATGAGCAGTTCTTC.

CDR3 DNA sequence: TGTGCCAGCAGCAGCAGACAGGCGGGGGACACCGGGGAGCTGTTTTTT. It encodes CASSSRQAGDTGELFF. This chain links TRBV5-5 with TRBJ2-2; tentatively, D is TRBD2 (7 bases). The V end lost 4 bases, the J end lost 3 bases, and 16 bases lay between the germline ends. This CDR3 contains 16 residues. The germline CDR1 and CDR2 sequences are SGHKS and YYEKEE (reference sequence).

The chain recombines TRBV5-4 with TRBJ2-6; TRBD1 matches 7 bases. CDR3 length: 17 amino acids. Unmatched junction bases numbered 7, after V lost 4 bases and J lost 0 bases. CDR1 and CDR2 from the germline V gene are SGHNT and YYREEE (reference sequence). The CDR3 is CASSPRTGSSGANVLTF. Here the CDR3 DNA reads TGTGCCAGCAGCCCCCGGACAGGATCCTCTGGGGCCAACGTCCTGACTTTC.

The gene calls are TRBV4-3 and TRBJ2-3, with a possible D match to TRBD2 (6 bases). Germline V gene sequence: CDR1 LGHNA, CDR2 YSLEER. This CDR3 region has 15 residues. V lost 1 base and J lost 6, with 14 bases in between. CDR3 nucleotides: TGCGCCAGCAGCCAAGGGGGCCTAGCGCGGGATACGCAGTATTTT. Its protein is CASSQGGLARDTQYF.